This is a list of T cell receptor beta chains from one sample in a study of shared clonotypes between healthy human individuals. Clones were read by immunoSEQ multiplex PCR, and TCRdb kept only the in-frame ones, dropping some. This repertoire shows over 2 million clones, 90% to 95% found once; its top ten account for 0.1% to 0.15%. Material for sequencing was naive CD4+ T cells sorted from blood. The receptors were gathered from a man aged 18 to 29 in good health. CDR3s include the opening cysteine and the closing phenylalanine or tryptophan. A D gene is named only where the DNA matches it firmly. Size is omitted from some rows. Given values are once, few, many or a class for expanded clones.

abundance	len	v_gene	j_gene	d_gene	CDR3nt	CDR3aa
-	13	TRBV4-3	TRBJ1-1	-	TGCGCCAGCAGCCAAGGCATGAACACTGAAGCTTTCTTT	CASSQGMNTEAFF
-	16	TRBV6-6	TRBJ2-3	TRBD2	TGTGCCAGCAGTTCTAGCGGGGGGGCCTACACAGATACGCAGTATTTT	CASSSSGGAYTDTQYF
-	13	TRBV6-1	TRBJ2-7	-	TGTGCCAGCAGAAAGGCCAGTTCCTACGAGCAGTACTTC	CASRKASSYEQYF
-	15	TRBV28	TRBJ2-7	-	TGTGCCAGCAGTCCGGGGTGGGGGAGCTCCTACGAGCAGTACTTC	CASSPGWGSSYEQYF
few	14	TRBV25-1	TRBJ2-7	-	TGTGCCAGCAAGGGGGGCGCCTACTCCTACGAGCAGTACTTC	CASKGGAYSYEQYF
once	15	TRBV7-9	TRBJ1-6	-	TGTGCCAGCAGCTTTGGCGCAGGGATTAATTCACCCCTCCACTTT	CASSFGAGINSPLHF
once	16	TRBV11-2	TRBJ2-7	TRBD2	TGTGCCAGCAGAAGACCCGGGACTAGCGGGGGATACGAGCAGTACTTC	CASRRPGTSGGYEQYF
-	14	TRBV14	TRBJ1-2	-	TGTGCCAGCAGCCAGGGGGCGCGGAGTTTTGGCTACACCTTC	CASSQGARSFGYTF
-	14	TRBV5-1	TRBJ2-1	-	TGCGCCAGCAGCCTGGGGGACTCCTACAATGAGCAGTTCTTC	CASSLGDSYNEQFF
-	13	TRBV10-1	TRBJ2-5	-	TGCGCCAGCAGTGGGGGGAAGCAAGAGACCCAGTACTTC	CASSGGKQETQYF
-	15	TRBV2	TRBJ1-5	-	TGTGCCAGCACAATGGGGGGGAATAACAATCAGCCCCAGCATTTT	CASTMGGNNNQPQHF
once	15	TRBV7-9	TRBJ2-3	-	TGTGCCAGCAGCTTAGGACCCACTAGCACAGATACGCAGTATTTT	CASSLGPTSTDTQYF
-	16	TRBV30	TRBJ1-6	TRBD1	TGTGCCTGGAGCCTTCAGGGGGTTTACTATAATTCACCCCTCCACTTT	CAWSLQGVYYNSPLHF
-	17	TRBV7-9	TRBJ2-3	TRBD2	TGTGCCAGCAGTGGGGAGGATAGCGGGACTATGACAGATACGCAGTATTTT	CASSGEDSGTMTDTQYF
-	17	TRBV7-7	TRBJ1-5	-	TGTGCTAGCAGCTTTGTTGGACGGTATTATAGCAATCAGCCCCAGCATTTT	CASSFVGRYYSNQPQHF
-	11	TRBV29-1	TRBJ2-7	-	TGCAGCGTTGATGAACCCCCCGAGCAGTACTTC	CSVDEPPEQYF
-	16	TRBV9	TRBJ2-7	TRBD2	TGTGCCAGCAGCCTCGGGGGGGCAGGAGTCTCCTACGAGCAGTACTTC	CASSLGGAGVSYEQYF
once	14	TRBV9	TRBJ2-3	-	TGTGCCAGCAGCGTAGATGGGGGCACAGATACGCAGTATTTT	CASSVDGGTDTQYF
-	16	TRBV5-4	TRBJ2-3	-	TGTGCCAGCAGCTGGGGTTTAGCGGCTAGCGCGGATACGCAGTATTTT	CASSWGLAASADTQYF
-	18	TRBV27	TRBJ2-3	-	TGTGCCAGCAGTATCCTACCTCGAACTAGCACCATCACAGATACGCAGTATTTT	CASSILPRTSTITDTQYF
-	16	TRBV15	TRBJ2-2	-	TGTGCCACCAGCAGAGATGACCCAGCGAACACCGGGGAGCTGTTTTTT	CATSRDDPANTGELFF
-	15	TRBV10-3	TRBJ1-2	-	TGTGCCATCAGTGAGTCAGGGGAGGTCAACTATGGCTACACCTTC	CAISESGEVNYGYTF
-	14	TRBV27	TRBJ2-3	TRBD2	TGTGCCAGCAGGGCGGGAGGAGCCACAGATACGCAGTATTTT	CASRAGGATDTQYF
-	13	TRBV5-1	TRBJ1-2	TRBD1	TGCGCCAGCAGCACGACAGGGAGTAGAGGCTACACCTTC	CASSTTGSRGYTF
-	17	TRBV18	TRBJ1-2	TRBD1	TGTGCCAGCTCACCACCGACCGGGACAGGAGCTAACTATGGCTACACCTTC	CASSPPTGTGANYGYTF
once	15	TRBV5-6	TRBJ1-1	-	TGTGCCAGCAGCTTGTTACAGGGATCGGTCACTGAAGCTTTCTTT	CASSLLQGSVTEAFF
-	15	TRBV2	TRBJ1-4	-	TGTGCCAGCAGTCTCTGGGGCGCGACTAATGAAAAACTGTTTTTT	CASSLWGATNEKLFF
-	14	TRBV6-1	TRBJ1-2	-	TGTGCCAGCAGTGACCGTGGGGGTGACTATGGCTACACCTTC	CASSDRGGDYGYTF
once	14	TRBV2	TRBJ1-1	-	TGTGCCAGCTGCTTACAGGGCTTGAACACTGAAGCTTTCTTT	CASCLQGLNTEAFF
-	14	TRBV5-6	TRBJ1-1	-	TGTGCCAGCAGCTTTCTGACAATGAACACTGAAGCTTTCTTT	CASSFLTMNTEAFF
-	15	TRBV6-5	TRBJ1-1	-	TGTGCCAGCAGTAACGGGGTCAGGCAGAACACTGAAGCTTTCTTT	CASSNGVRQNTEAFF
-	17	TRBV5-1	TRBJ1-6	TRBD1	TGCGCCAGCAGCTTGGAATCACCGGGACAGGAGAATTCACCCCTCCACTTT	CASSLESPGQENSPLHF
-	15	TRBV10-1	TRBJ2-3	-	TGCGCCAGCAGTGAGTCTGGGACTAGCACAGATACGCAGTATTTT	CASSESGTSTDTQYF
-	14	TRBV18	TRBJ2-4	-	TGTGCCAGCTCACCAGACCGAGGCAGGAACATTCAGTACTTC	CASSPDRGRNIQYF
once	15	TRBV28	TRBJ1-4	-	TGTGCCAGCAGTTTATTTAGGGGCCTCCTTGAAAAACTGTTTTTT	CASSLFRGLLEKLFF
once	15	TRBV18	TRBJ1-3	-	TGTGCCAGCTCACCACTGGACGGCTTTGGAAACACCATATATTTT	CASSPLDGFGNTIYF
-	14	TRBV6-5	TRBJ2-5	-	TGTGCCAGCAGTAAGGGGCCCTCCCAAGAGACCCAGTACTTC	CASSKGPSQETQYF
-	14	TRBV30	TRBJ2-1	-	TGTGCCTGGAGTGCGAACTTACTAGCCTCTGAGCAGTTCTTC	CAWSANLLASEQFF
-	13	TRBV7-2	TRBJ1-2	-	TGTGCCAGCAGCTTATTACAGGGCTATGGCTACACCTTC	CASSLLQGYGYTF
-	15	TRBV6-5	TRBJ2-3	TRBD2	TGTGCCAGCAGCCCCGGACTAGCGGGCGCAGATACGCAGTATTTT	CASSPGLAGADTQYF
-	16	TRBV27	TRBJ2-3	-	TGTGCCAGCAGTTTACGACAGCAGCCCCACACAGATACGCAGTATTTT	CASSLRQQPHTDTQYF
-	11	TRBV29-1	TRBJ1-4	-	TGCAGCGTTAGCGGGGGTGAAAAACTGTTTTTT	CSVSGGEKLFF
-	13	TRBV5-4	TRBJ2-3	-	TGTGCCAGCAGCGTTGCCCCCTCGGATACGCAGTATTTT	CASSVAPSDTQYF
once	16	TRBV19	TRBJ1-5	-	TGTGCGAGTACCCGGGTTTCACTACAACCCAATCAGCCCCAGCATTTT	CASTRVSLQPNQPQHF
-	14	TRBV29-1	TRBJ2-7	TRBD1	TGCAGCGTTGAACCCGGGACAGGACCCTACGAGCAGTACTTC	CSVEPGTGPYEQYF
-	16	TRBV18	TRBJ2-2	-	TGTGCCAGCTCAGCAGCCCACAACATGAACACCGGGGAGCTGTTTTTT	CASSAAHNMNTGELFF
-	13	TRBV5-1	TRBJ2-7	-	TGCGCCAGCAGCTTGGGAAGTTCCTACGAGCAGTACTTC	CASSLGSSYEQYF
-	15	TRBV5-1	TRBJ2-5	-	TGCGCCAGCAGCTTGGAGGCCGGACCCCAAGAGACCCAGTACTTC	CASSLEAGPQETQYF
-	14	TRBV5-1	TRBJ2-3	-	TGCGCCAGCAGCTTGGGACCGATAACAGATACGCAGTATTTT	CASSLGPITDTQYF
-	14	TRBV25-1	TRBJ2-1	TRBD2	TGTGCCAGTAAGGGACTAGCGGGACCGAATGAGCAGTTCTTC	CASKGLAGPNEQFF
-	16	TRBV6-9	TRBJ1-1	TRBD1	TGTGCCAGCAGCCCGGGACAGGGGAGGATGGGCACTGAAGCTTTCTTT	CASSPGQGRMGTEAFF
once	17	TRBV28	TRBJ2-7	-	TGTGCCAGCAGTTCTGTTCTTAAGGGGGGCGCCTACTACGAGCAGTACTTC	CASSSVLKGGAYYEQYF